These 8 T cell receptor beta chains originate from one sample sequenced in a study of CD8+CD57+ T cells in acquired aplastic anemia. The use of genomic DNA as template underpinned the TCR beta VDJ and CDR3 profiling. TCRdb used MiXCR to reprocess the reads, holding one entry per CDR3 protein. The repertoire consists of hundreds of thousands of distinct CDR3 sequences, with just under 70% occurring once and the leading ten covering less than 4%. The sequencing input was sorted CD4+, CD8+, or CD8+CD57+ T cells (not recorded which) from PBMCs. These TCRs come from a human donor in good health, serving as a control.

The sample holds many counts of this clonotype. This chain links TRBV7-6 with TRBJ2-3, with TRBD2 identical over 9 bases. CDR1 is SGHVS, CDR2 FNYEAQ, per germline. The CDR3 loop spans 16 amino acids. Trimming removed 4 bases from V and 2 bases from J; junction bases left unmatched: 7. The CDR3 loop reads CASSSKAGGSTDTQYF. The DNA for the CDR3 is TGTGCCAGCAGCTCGAAAGCGGGGGGTTCCACAGATACGCAGTATTTT.

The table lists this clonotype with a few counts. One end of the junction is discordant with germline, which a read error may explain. CDR3 sequence: CASSLEPHTEALF. As DNA, the CDR3 is TGTGCCAGCAGCTTAGAGCCACACACTGAAGCTCTCTTT. V gene TRBV7-9 combines with J gene TRBJ1-1; D not resolved. This CDR3 spans 13 amino acids. The V gene's germline CDR1 is SEHNR and CDR2 FQNEAQ (reference sequence).

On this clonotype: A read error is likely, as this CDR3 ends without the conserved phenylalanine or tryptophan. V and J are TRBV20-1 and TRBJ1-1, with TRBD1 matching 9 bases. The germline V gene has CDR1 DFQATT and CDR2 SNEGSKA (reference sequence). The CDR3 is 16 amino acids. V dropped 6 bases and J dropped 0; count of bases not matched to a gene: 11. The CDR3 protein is CSASVWGQGLNTEAFL. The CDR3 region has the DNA TGCAGTGCCTCCGTCTGGGGACAGGGTTTGAACACTGAAGCTTTCTTA.

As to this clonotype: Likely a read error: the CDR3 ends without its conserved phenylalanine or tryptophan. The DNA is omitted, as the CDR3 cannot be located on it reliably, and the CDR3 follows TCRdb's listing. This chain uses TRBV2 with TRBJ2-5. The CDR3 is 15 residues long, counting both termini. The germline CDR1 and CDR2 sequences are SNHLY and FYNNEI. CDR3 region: CASTGTDTQYFGPDT.

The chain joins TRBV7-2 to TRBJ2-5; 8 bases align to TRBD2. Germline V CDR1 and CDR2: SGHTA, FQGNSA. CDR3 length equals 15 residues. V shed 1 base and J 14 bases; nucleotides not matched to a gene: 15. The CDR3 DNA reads TGTGCCAGCAGCTTAGTCGGGACGGGGGGGGTGACCAGTTACTTC. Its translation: CASSLVGTGGVTSYF.

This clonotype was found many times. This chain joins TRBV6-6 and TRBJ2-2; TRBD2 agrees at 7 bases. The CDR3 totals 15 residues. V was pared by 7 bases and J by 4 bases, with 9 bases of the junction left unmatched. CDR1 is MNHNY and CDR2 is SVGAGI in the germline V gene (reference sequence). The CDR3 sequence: CASNPGGGGTGELFF. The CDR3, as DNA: TGTGCCAGCAATCCGGGGGGAGGAGGCACCGGGGAGCTGTTTTTT.

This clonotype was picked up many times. CDR3: CATSRSSRFFNEKLFF. The CDR3 DNA is TGTGCCACCAGCAGATCCAGCAGGTTTTTTAATGAAAAACTGTTTTTT. The chain uses TRBV15 and TRBJ1-4, with unresolved D. The germline CDR1 and CDR2 sequences are LNHNV and YYDKDF (reference sequence). V lost 2 bases, J lost 4 bases, and 14 bases lay in between. The CDR3 has 16 amino acids.

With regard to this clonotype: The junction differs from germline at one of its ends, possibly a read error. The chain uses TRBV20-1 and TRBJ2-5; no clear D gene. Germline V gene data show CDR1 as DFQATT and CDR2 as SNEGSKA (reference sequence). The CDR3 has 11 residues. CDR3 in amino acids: CSALLPPYSDF. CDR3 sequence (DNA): TGCAGTGCACTCTTACCCCCCTACAGTGACTTC.